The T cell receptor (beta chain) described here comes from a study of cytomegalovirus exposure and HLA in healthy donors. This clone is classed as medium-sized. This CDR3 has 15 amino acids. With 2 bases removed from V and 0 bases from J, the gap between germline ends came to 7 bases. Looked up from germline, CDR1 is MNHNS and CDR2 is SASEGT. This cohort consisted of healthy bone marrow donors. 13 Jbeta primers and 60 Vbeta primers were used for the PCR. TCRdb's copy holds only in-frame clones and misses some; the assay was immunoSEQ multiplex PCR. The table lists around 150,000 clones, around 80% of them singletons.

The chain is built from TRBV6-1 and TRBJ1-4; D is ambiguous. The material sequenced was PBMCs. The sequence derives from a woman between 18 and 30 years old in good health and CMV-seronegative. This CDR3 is CASSEWTATNEKLFF. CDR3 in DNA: TGTGCCAGCAGTGAATGGACTGCAACTAATGAAAAACTGTTTTTT.